This T cell receptor (beta chain) was sequenced in a study of T cell responses to AZD1222 COVID-19 vaccine. TCRdb keeps only in-frame clones here, not all; method: immunoSEQ multiplex PCR. This table holds about 97,000 clones, more than 75% found once. As for this clone: Its antigen is not known.

CDR1 SGHRS and CDR2 YFSETQ come from the germline V gene. The CDR3 contains 15 residues. Deletions cut 0 bases from V and 0 bases from J, with 9 bases between. Study-level results: Researchers took repertoire samples only after the peak T cell response had come. Donors were mostly white British, more females; clonal diversity possibly underestimated. Vaccine-related CD4 TCRs covered spike, predominating at 160-218 and 743-854. Nearly half of the spike-specific TCRs reportedly recognize variant regions that carry no mutations.

The chain is built from TRBV5-1 and TRBJ1-1, with a weak D call TRBD1 (5 bases). This receptor was taken from an adult who received the AZD1222 COVID-19 vaccine. The source material was peripheral blood, sampled 28 days after the second AZD1222 dose. The CDR3 spells CASSLGAGVNTEAFF. The DNA of the CDR3 is TGCGCCAGCAGCTTGGGGGCGGGGGTGAACACTGAAGCTTTCTTT.